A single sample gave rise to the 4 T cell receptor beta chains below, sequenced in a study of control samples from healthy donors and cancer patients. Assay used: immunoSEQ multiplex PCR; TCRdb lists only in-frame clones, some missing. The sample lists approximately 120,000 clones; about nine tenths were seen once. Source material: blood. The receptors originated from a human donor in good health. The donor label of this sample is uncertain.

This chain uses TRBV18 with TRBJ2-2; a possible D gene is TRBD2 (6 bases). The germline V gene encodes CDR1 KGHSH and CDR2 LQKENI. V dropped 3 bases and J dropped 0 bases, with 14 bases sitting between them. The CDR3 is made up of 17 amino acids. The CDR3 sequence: CASSPLGGATNTGELFF. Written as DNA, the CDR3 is TGTGCCAGCTCACCCCTTGGAGGGGCGACGAACACCGGGGAGCTGTTTTTT.

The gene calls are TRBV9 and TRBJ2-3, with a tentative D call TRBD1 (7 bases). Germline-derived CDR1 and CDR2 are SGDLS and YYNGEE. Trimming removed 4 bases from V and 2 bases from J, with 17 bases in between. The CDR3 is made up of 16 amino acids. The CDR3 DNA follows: TGTGCCAGCAGCCCGCCAGGGGGGAGTTCCACAGATACGCAGTATTTT. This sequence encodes CASSPPGGSSTDTQYF.

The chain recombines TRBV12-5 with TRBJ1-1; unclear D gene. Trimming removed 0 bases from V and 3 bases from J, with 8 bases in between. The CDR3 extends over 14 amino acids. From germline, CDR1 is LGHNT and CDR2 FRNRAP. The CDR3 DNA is TGTGCTAGTGGTTTGGTACACGGGGACACTGAAGCTTTCTTT. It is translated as CASGLVHGDTEAFF.

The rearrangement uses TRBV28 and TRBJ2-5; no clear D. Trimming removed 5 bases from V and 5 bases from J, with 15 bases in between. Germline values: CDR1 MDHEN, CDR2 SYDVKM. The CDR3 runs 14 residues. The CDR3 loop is CASSPSWSVETQYF. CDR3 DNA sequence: TGTGCCAGCAGTCCGTCCTGGTCCGTTGAGACCCAGTACTTC.